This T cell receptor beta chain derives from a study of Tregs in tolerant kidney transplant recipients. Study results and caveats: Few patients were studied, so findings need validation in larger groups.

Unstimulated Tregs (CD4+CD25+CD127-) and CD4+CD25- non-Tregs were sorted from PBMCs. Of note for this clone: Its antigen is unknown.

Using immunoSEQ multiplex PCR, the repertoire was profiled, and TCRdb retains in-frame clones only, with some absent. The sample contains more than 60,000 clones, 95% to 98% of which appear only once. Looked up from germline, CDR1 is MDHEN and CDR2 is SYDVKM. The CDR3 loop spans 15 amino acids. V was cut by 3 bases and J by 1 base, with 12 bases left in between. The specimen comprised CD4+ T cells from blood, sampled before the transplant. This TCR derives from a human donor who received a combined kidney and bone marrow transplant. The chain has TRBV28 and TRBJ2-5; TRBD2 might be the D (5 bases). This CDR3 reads CASSFLHRGQETQYF. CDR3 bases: TGTGCCAGCAGTTTTTTACATCGGGGCCAAGAGACCCAGTACTTC.